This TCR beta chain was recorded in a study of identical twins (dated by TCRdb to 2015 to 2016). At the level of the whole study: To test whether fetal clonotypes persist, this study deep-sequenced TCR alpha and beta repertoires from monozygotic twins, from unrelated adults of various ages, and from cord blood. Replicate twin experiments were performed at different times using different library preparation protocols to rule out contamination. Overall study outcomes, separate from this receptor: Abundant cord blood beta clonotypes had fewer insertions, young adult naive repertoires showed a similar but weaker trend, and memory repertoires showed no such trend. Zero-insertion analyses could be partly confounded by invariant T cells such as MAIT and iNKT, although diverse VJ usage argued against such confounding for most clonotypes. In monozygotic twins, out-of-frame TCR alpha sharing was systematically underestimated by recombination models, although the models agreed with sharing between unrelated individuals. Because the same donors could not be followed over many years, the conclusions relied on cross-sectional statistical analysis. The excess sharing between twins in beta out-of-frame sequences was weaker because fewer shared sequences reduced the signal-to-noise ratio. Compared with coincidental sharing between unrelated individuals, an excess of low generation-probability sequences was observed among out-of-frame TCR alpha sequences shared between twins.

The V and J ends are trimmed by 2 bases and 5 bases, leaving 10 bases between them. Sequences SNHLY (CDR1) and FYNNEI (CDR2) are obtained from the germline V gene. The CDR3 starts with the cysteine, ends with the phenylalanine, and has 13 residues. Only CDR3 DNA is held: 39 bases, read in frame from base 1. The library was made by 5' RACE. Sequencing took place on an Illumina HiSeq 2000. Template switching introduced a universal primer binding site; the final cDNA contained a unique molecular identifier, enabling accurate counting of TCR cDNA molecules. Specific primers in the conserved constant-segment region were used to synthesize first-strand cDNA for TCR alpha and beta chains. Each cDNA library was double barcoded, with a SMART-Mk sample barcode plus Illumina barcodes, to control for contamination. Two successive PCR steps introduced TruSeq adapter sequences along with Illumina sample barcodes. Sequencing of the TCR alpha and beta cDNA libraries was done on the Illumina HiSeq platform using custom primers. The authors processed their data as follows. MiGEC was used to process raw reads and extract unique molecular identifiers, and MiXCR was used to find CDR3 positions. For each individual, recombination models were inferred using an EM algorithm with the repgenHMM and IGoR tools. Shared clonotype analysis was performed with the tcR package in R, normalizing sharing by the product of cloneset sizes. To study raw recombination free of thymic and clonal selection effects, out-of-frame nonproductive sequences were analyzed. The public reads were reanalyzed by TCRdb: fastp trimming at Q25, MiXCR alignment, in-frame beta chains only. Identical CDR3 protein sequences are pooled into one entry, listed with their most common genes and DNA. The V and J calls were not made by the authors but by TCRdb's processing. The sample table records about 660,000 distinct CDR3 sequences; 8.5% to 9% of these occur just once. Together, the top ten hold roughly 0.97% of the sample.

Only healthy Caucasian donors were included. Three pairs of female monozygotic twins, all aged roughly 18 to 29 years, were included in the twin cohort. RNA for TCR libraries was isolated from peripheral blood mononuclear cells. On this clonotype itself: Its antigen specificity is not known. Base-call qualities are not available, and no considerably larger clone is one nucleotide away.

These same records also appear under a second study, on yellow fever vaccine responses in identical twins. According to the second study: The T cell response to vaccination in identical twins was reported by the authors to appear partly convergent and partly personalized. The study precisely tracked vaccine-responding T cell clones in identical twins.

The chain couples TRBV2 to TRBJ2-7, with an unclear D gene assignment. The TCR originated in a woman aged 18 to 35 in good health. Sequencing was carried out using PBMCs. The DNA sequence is TGTGCCAGCAGTGAACGATCCGGCCACGAGCAGTACTTC. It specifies CASSERSGHEQYF. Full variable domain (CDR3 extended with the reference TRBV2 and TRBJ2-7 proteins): EPEVTQTPSHQVTQMGQEVILRCVPISNHLYFYWYRQILGQKVEFLVSFYNNEISEKSEIFDDQFSVERPDGSNFTLKIRSTKLEDSAMYFCASSERSGHEQYFGPGTRLTVT.